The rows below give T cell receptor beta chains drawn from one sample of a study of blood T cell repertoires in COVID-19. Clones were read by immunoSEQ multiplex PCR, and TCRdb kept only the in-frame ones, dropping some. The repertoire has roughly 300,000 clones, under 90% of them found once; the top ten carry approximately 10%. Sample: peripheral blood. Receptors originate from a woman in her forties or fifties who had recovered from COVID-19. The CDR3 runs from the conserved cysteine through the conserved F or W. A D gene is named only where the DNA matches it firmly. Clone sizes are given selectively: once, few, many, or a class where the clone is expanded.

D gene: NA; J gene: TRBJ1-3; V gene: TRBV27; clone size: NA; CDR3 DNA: TGTGCCAGCAGTCCCAGGGCCACTGGAAACACCATATATTTT; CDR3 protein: CASSPRATGNTIYF
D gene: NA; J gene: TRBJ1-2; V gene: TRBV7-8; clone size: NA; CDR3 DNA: TGTGCCAGCAGCTTAGCGGGCAGAAACTATGGCTACACCTTC; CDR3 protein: CASSLAGRNYGYTF
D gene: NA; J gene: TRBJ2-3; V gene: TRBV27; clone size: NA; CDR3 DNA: TGTGCCACCCGCCCCCAGGAGGCCTTCACAGATACGCAGTATTTT; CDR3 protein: CATRPQEAFTDTQYF
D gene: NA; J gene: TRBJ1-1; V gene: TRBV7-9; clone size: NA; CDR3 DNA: TGTGCCAGCAGCTCTTTAATTTCGGGGACTGAAGCTTTCTTT; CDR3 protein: CASSSLISGTEAFF
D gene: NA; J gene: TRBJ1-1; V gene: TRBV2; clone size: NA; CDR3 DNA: TGTGCCAGCAGCCTCACAGGGTTTGGGAACACTGAAGCTTTCTTT; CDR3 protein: CASSLTGFGNTEAFF
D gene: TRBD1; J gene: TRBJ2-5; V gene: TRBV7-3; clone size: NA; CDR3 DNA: TGTGCCAGCAGCCCAGGGACAGGGGATAAAACCCAGTACTTC; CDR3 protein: CASSPGTGDKTQYF
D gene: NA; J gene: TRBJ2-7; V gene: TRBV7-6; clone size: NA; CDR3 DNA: TGTGCCAGCAGCCACACGGAACTAGGCGAGCAGTACTTC; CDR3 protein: CASSHTELGEQYF
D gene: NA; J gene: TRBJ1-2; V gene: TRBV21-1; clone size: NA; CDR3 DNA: TGTGCCAGCAGCAAACCTCTTGGACAGCTAGGCTATGGCTACACCTTC; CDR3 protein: CASSKPLGQLGYGYTF
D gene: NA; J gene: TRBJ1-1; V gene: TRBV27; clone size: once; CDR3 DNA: TGTGCCAGCGGTCTGAGGGGGAACGTGAACACTGAAGCTTTCTTT; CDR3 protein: CASGLRGNVNTEAFF
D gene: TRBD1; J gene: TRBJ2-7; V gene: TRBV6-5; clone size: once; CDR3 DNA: TGTGCCAGAAACAACCCCCGGGACAGGATTTACGAGCAGTACTTC; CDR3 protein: CARNNPRDRIYEQYF
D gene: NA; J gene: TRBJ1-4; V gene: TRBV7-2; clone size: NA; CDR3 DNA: TGTGCCAGCAGCTTACAGGGTCGGACTAATGAAAAACTGTTTTTT; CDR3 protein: CASSLQGRTNEKLFF
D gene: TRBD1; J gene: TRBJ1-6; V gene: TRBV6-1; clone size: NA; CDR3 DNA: TGTGCCAGCAGTGAAGGGCCGGGACAGACCAATTCACCCCTCCACTTT; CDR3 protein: CASSEGPGQTNSPLHF
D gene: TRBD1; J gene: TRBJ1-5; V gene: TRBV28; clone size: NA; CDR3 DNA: TGTGCCAGCAGTTTATACGGCCAGGGGGCCGGTCAGCCCCAGCATTTT; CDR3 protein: CASSLYGQGAGQPQHF
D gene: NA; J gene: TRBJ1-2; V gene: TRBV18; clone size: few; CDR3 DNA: TGTGCCAGCTCACTGGGTCGGGGGAACTATGGCTACACCTTC; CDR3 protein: CASSLGRGNYGYTF
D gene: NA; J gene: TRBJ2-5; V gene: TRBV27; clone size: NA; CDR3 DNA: TGTGCCAGCAGTTTAGCGGGGTTGGCTGGGGAGACCCAGTACTTC; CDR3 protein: CASSLAGLAGETQYF
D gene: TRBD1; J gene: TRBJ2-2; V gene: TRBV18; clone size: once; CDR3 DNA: TGTGCCAGCTCACCACCGGGACAGGGGACGAACACCGGGGAGCTGTTTTTT; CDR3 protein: CASSPPGQGTNTGELFF
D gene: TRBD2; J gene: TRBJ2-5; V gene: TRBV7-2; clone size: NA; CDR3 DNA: TGTGCCAGCAGCTTACTTATAGCGGGAGTAGTGGGGGAGACCCAGTACTTC; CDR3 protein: CASSLLIAGVVGETQYF
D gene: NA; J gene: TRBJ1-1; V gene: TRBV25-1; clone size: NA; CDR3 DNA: TGTGCCAGCAGTGAATCCCAGGGTCCCACTGAAGCTTTCTTT; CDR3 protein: CASSESQGPTEAFF
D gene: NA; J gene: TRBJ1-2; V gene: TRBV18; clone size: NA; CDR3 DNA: TGTGCCAGCTCACTAAGGGGCGAGCCCCAACTGTATGGCTACACCTTC; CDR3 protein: CASSLRGEPQLYGYTF
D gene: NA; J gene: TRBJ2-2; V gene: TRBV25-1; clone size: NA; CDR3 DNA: TGTGCCAGCAGTGTAGCAGGGGCGTTTGAGCTGTTTTTT; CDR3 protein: CASSVAGAFELFF
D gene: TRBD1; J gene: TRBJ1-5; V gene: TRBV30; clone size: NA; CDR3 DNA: TGTGCCTGGAGTGGACCGGGACAGGGCCCTAATCAGCCCCAGCATTTT; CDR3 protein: CAWSGPGQGPNQPQHF
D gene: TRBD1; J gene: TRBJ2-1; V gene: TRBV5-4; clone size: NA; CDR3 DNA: TGTGCCAGCAGCCGGGACAGAGGGGGTGGGGGCCACAATGAGCAGTTCTTC; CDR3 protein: CASSRDRGGGGHNEQFF
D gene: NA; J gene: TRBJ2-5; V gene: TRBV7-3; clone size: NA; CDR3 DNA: TGTGCCAGCAGCTTAATCCAGGGAAGGGAAGAGACCCAGTACTTC; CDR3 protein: CASSLIQGREETQYF
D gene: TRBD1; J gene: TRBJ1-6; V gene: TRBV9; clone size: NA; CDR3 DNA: TGTGCCAGCAGCGCCGGACAGGGAGACTATTCACCCCTCCACTTT; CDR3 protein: CASSAGQGDYSPLHF
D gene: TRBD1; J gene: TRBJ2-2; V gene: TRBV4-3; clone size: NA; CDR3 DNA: TGCGCCAGCAGGCTAGGGGACAGGGCCGTCACCGGGGAGCTGTTTTTT; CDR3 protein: CASRLGDRAVTGELFF
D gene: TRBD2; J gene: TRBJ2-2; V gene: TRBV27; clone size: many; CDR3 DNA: TGTGCCAGCAGTTTAGGGACTAGCGGGAGGGGGTGGTCGAACACCGGGGAGCTGTTTTTT; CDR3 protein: CASSLGTSGRGWSNTGELFF
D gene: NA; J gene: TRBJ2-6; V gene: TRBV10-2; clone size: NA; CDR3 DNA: TGCGCCAGCAGTGCATCTGGGGCCAACGTCCTGACTTTC; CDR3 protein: CASSASGANVLTF
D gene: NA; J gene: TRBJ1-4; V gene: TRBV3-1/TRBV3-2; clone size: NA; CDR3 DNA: TGTGCCAGCAGCCAGGGCAGCTATAATGAAAAACTGTTTTTT; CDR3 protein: CASSQGSYNEKLFF
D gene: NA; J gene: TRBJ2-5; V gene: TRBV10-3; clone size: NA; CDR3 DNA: TGTGCCATCAGTGAGGGCAGGGAAAAGACCCAGTACTTC; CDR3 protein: CAISEGREKTQYF
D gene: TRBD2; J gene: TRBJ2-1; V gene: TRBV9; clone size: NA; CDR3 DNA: TGTGCCAGCAGCTTCGGGACTAGCGGGAGACACAATGAGCAGTTCTTC; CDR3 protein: CASSFGTSGRHNEQFF
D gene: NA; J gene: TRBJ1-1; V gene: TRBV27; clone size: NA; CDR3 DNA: TGTGCCAGCTCCCGCGGGCTGATCATCATGAACACTGAAGCTTTCTTT; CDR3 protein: CASSRGLIIMNTEAFF
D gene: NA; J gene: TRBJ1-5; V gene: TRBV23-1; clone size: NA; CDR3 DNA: TGCGCCAGCAGTCCGCTGCCCCGGGTAAGCAATCAGCCCCAGCATTTT; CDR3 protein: CASSPLPRVSNQPQHF
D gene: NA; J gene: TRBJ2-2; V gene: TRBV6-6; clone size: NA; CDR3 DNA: TGTGCCAGCAGTTACACTCGCTCCGGGGAGCTGTTTTTT; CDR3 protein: CASSYTRSGELFF
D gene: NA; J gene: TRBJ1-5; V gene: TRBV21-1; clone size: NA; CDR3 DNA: TGTGCCAGCAGCTTTATGTGCAGGGCCGACAATCAGCCCCAGCATTTT; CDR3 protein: CASSFMCRADNQPQHF
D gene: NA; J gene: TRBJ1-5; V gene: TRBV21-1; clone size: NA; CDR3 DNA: TGTGCCAGCAGAATACTGTGGGGGGGCCAGAGTCAGCCCCAGCATTTT; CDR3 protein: CASRILWGGQSQPQHF
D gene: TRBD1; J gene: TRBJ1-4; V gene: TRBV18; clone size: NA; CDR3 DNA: TGTGCCAGCTCACCATGGGAACTCGGGACAGGGGGAGCAACTAATGAAAAACTGTTTTTT; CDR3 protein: CASSPWELGTGGATNEKLFF
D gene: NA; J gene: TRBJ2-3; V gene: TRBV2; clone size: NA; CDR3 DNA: TGTGCCAGCACAGGGCAGCGTCCGACAGATACGCAGTATTTT; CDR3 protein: CASTGQRPTDTQYF
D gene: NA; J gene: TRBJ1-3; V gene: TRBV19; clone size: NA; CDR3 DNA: TGTGCCAGTAGTGTCTACAGGCCGGACCCTTCTGGAAACACCATATATTTT; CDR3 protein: CASSVYRPDPSGNTIYF
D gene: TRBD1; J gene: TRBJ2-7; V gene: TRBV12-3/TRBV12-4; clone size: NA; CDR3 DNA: TGTGCCAGCAGTTTTTATAGGGACAGCGAGCAGTACTTC; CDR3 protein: CASSFYRDSEQYF